The source of this T cell receptor (beta chain) is a study of shared clonotypes between healthy human individuals. About the study: There were three CD4 naive, three CD4 memory, two CD8 naive and one CD8 memory plates per donor.

In the case of this clone: Its specificity is not known.

The protocol was immunoSEQ multiplex PCR, while the TCRdb copy is restricted to in-frame clones and leaves out a portion. The data hold a few million clones, with 85% to 95% observed a single time. Study outcomes and limitations: Generation probability values for non-shared clonotypes were lower than those for clonotypes shared by all four donors. When naive CD4 clonotypes were compared across a few donors, around 4.6% were shared.

Germline V gene sequence: CDR1 SGHRS, CDR2 YFSETQ. The CDR3 extends over 16 amino acids. The J segment lost 6 bases and the V segment lost 4 bases, leaving 11 bases of the junction unmatched. The sequence was collected from a man younger than 35 in good health. The V call is TRBV5-1, the J call TRBJ2-3; 10 bases fit TRBD1. The sample comprised naive CD4+ T cells sorted from blood. Regarding subset: CD45RA+ positively selected. In DNA, the CDR3 is TGCGCCAGCAGCCCATGGACAGGGGGGCCCCCGGATACGCAGTATTTT. Amino acids: CASSPWTGGPPDTQYF.